This T cell receptor beta chain comes out of a study of spatial heterogeneity in lung cancer (dated by TCRdb to between 2018 and 2021). A note on the overall study: Beta-chain transcripts were consistently detected in greater numbers than alpha-chain transcripts, which likely reflected higher beta-chain transcript abundance. Both alpha and beta chains were TCR-sequenced in samples taken at surgery, namely 220 tumor regions, approximately 63 matched nontumor lung samples and about 52 PBMC samples. The study quantitatively compared TCR alpha and beta repertoires across multiple tumor regions, matched nontumor lung and blood in non-small cell lung cancer. In the raw uncorrected reads, each unique combination of TCR and UMI appeared on average more than ten times. Nonsynonymous mutation counts, determined by whole-exome sequencing of tumor tissue, were related to TCR repertoire features.

The library relied on 5' RACE. Sequencing used a NextSeq 500. In the TCR library protocol, a unique molecular identifier was attached to each TCR cDNA molecule so that PCR and sequencing errors could be corrected. Per the authors' processing: TCR identification, UMI-based error correction and CDR3 extraction were all carried out with Decombinator tools. TCRs above a frequency of 2 per 1,000, corresponding to the top 1% of the tumor frequency distribution, were defined as expanded. Renyi diversity was calculated using the R vegan package after each repertoire was subsampled 100 times to 5,000 TCRs. CDR3 similarity networks were built from amino acid triplet string-kernel similarity, with CDR3s being connected when pairwise similarity was above 0.82. The raw public data were reprocessed by TCRdb itself: fastp quality trimming at Q25, MiXCR clonotype calling, in-frame beta chains only. Rows matching on CDR3 protein sequence are summarized as one entry with the most common DNA and genes. TCRdb's processing, not the authors', yielded these V and J calls. The sample table holds about 24,000 distinct CDR3 sequences, of which 3% to 3.5% were seen once. In total, the top ten clones hold 29% of the sample.

This clonotype was recorded at least ten times. The antigen this receptor binds is unknown. No much larger clone exists at a distance of one base, and base qualities are not known. In the paper's terms, the time point label means: sample taken at primary tumor resection. TCR sequencing used whole RNA extracted from tumor and nontumor lung tissue, or from cryopreserved PBMC samples, without cell sorting. Donors were 65 to 85 patients with early-stage, untreated non-small cell lung cancer from the lung TRACERx cohort. A patient was chosen for TCR sequencing only when enough RNA was available from at least two tumor regions. The germline V gene (reference sequence) gives CDR1 as MNHEY and CDR2 as SMNVEV. Relative to germline, V is missing 5 bases and J is missing 3 bases, with 6 bases of the junction outside any gene match. The CDR3 sequence holds 15 residues, the cysteine and phenylalanine included. The retained sequence is limited to the CDR3, 45 bases, with the frame set at the first base.

Study-wide conclusions, independent of this receptor: Ubiquitous expanded tumor TCRs were found in blood more often at tumor resection than at routine follow-up. Additional single-cell paired TCR alpha and beta sequencing was considered necessary to confirm, at a functional level, the hypothesis that regional TCRs recognize regional mutations.

The sample consisted of PBMCs, taken at surgery. The sequence was obtained from a female donor with early-stage non-small cell lung cancer. The rearrangement joined TRBV27 to TRBJ2-7; TRBD2 matches 11 bases in the middle. The nucleotide sequence reads TGTGCCAGCAGTGCCTCTAGCGGGAGGTACTACGAGCAGTACTTC. It encodes CASSASSGRYYEQYF.